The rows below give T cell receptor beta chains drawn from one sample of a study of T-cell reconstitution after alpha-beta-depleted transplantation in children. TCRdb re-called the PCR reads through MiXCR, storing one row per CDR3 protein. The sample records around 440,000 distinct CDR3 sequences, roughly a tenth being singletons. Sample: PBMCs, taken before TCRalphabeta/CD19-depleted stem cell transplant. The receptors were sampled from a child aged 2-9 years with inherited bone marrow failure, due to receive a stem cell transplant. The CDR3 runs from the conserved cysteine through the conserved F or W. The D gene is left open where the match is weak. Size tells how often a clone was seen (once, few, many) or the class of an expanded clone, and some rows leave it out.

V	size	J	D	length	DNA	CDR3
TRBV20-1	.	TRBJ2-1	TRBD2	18	TGCTGTGCTAGAGACCACAAACTAGCGGGAGTCTCCTACAATGAGCAGTTCTTC	CCARDHKLAGVSYNEQFF
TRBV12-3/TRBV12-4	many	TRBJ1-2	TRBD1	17	TGTGCCAGCAGTCTGGACAGGGGAAGCGGTACTAACTATGGCTACACCTTC	CASSLDRGSGTNYGYTF
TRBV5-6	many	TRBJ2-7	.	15	TGTGCCAGCAGCTTGTTGGGGAGTAGAGCGTACGAGCAGTACTTC	CASSLLGSRAYEQYF
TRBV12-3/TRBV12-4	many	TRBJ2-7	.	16	TGTGCCAGCACTCACGAGGGCTGGCGGTCCTCCTACGAGCAGTACTTC	CASTHEGWRSSYEQYF
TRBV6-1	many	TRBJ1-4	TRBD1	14	TGTGCCAGCAGCATTACCGGGACAGTCGAAAAACTGTTTTTT	CASSITGTVEKLFF
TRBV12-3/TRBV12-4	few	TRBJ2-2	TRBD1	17	TGTGCCAGCAGTTTACCCCTAACAGGACAGGGGGCCGGGGAGCTGTTTTTT	CASSLPLTGQGAGELFF
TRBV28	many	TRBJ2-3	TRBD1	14	TGTGCCAGCAGTCGCCAGGGGGTATCAGATACGCAGTATTTT	CASSRQGVSDTQYF
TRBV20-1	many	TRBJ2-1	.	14	TGCAGTGCGCTCCGGGATCTCTCCTACAATGAGCAGTTCTTC	CSALRDLSYNEQFF
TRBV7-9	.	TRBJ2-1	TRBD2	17	TGTGCCAGCAGCTCCGGACTAGCGGAAAATGGCTACAATGAGCAGTTCTTC	CASSSGLAENGYNEQFF
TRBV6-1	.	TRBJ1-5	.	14	TGTGCCAGCAGTAGTAGTACGGGGTTTCTGCCCCAGCATTTT	CASSSSTGFLPQHF
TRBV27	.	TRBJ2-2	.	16	TGTGCCAGCAGTTTACTCCCAGCGGGTAACACCGGGGAGCTGTTTTTT	CASSLLPAGNTGELFF
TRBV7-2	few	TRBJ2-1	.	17	TGTGCCAGCAGCCGCCCGGTGGGGAGATCGTCCTACAATGAGCAGTTCTTC	CASSRPVGRSSYNEQFF
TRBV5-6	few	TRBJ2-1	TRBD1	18	TGTGCCAGCAACCTGGGGACAGGGGGCGGGGGCGTCTACAATGAGCAGTTCTTC	CASNLGTGGGGVYNEQFF
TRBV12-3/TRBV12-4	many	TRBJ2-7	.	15	TGTGCCAGCAGAACAACCGGGACGGGAAGGCACGAGCAGTACTTC	CASRTTGTGRHEQYF
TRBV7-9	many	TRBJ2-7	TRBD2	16	TGTGCCAGCAGCCGAATCACTAGCGGGATCTCCTACGAGCAGTACTTC	CASSRITSGISYEQYF
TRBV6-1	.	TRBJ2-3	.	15	TGTGCCAGCAGTGACATCGGCGGCCGCACAGATACGCAGTATTTT	CASSDIGGRTDTQYF
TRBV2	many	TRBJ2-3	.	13	TGTGCCAGCACTACAGAAATCACAGATACGCAGTATTTT	CASTTEITDTQYF
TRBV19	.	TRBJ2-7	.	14	TGTGCCAGTACCGGAGGGGGAGGGGCCTACGAGCAGTACTTC	CASTGGGGAYEQYF
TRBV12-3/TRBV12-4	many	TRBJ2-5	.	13	TGTGCCAGCAGCAACAGGGTGTCGGAGACCCAGTACTTC	CASSNRVSETQYF
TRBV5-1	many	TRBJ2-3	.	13	TGCGCCAGCAGAGGTGGGAGTGTCGATACGCAGTATTTT	CASRGGSVDTQYF
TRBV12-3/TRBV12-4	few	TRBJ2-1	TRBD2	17	TGTGCCAGCAGTTTGGTCGTGGGTCTAGCGGTTGACAATGAGCAGTTCTTC	CASSLVVGLAVDNEQFF
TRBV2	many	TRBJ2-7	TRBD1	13	TGTGCCAGCAGCGGACAGGCCCCCTACGAGCAGTACTTC	CASSGQAPYEQYF
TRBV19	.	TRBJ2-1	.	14	TGTGCCAGTAGTCCAGGTGGGGGTTATATCGAGCAGTTCTTC	CASSPGGGYIEQFF
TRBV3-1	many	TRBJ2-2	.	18	TGTGCCAGCAGTCGCCCTCGGGGTTGGGGTCTCAACACCGGGGAGCTGTTTTTT	CASSRPRGWGLNTGELFF
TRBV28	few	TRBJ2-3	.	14	TGTGCCAGCAGATGGGGAAGGGGCACAGATACGCAGTATTTT	CASRWGRGTDTQYF
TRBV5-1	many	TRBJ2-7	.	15	TGCGCCAGCAGCTTGGGTCGGGCTAGGGACGACGAGCAGTACTTC	CASSLGRARDDEQYF
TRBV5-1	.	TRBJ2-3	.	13	TGCGCCAGCAGCTTCGGGGAATTAGATACGCAGTATTTT	CASSFGELDTQYF
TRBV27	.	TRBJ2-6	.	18	TGTGCCAGCAGACGCAGGGGCCCAGCTCTCTCTGGGGCCAACGTCCTGACTTTC	CASRRRGPALSGANVLTF
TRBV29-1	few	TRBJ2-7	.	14	TGCAGCGTTGAAGGCCCGGGGGACTTCTACGAGCAGTACTTC	CSVEGPGDFYEQYF
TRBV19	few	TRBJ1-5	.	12	TGTGCCAGTAGTATGGGGAGCCCCGACCAGCATTTT	CASSMGSPDQHF
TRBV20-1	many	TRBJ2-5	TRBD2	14	TGCAGTGCTAGTGGGCTAGCGGGAGGCGAGACCCAGTACTTC	CSASGLAGGETQYF
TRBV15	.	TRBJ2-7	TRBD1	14	TGTGCCACCAGCCCCCGGGACAGGGGTTACGAGCAGTACTTC	CATSPRDRGYEQYF
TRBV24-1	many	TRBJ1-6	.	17	TGTGCCACCAGACGGCAGGGCCCGAAACAAAATAATTCACCCCTCCACTTT	CATRRQGPKQNNSPLHF
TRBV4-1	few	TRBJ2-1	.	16	TGCGCCAGCAGCCAACACCCCTCGGGGTCCTACAATGAGCAGTTCTTC	CASSQHPSGSYNEQFF
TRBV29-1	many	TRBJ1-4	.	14	TGCAGCGCACACCCGGTCGAAAGAGATGAAAAACTGTTTTTT	CSAHPVERDEKLFF
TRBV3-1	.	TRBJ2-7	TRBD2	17	TGTGCCAGCAGCCAACTACGACTAGCGGGGGGCTCCTACGAGCAGTACTTC	CASSQLRLAGGSYEQYF
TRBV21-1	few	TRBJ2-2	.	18	TGTGCCAGCAGCAAGGGTCCGTTGCCGACTACGAACACCGGGGAGCTGTTTTTT	CASSKGPLPTTNTGELFF
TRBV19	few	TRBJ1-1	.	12	TGTGCCAGTAGTATCGGCGTACTGGGCGCTTTCTTT	CASSIGVLGAFF
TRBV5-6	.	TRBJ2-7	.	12	TGTGCCAGCAGAGGCCTACCCTACGAGCATTACTTC	CASRGLPYEHYF
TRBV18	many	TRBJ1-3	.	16	TGTGCCAGCTCACTAAACCGGGACCACTCTGGAAACACCATATATTTT	CASSLNRDHSGNTIYF
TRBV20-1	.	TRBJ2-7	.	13	TGCAGAGTCCTATCGGGACAAACCTACGAGCAGTACTTC	CRVLSGQTYEQYF
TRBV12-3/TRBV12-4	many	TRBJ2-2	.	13	TGTGCCAGCGCCGTCCCTTGGACCGGGGGTCTGTTTTTT	CASAVPWTGGLFF
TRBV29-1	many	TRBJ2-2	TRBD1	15	TGCAGCGTTGGACAGGGGGCTGGCTACACCGGGGAGCTGTTTTTT	CSVGQGAGYTGELFF
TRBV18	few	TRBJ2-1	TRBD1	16	TGTGCTACACGGGCCTCCGGGACAGCTGCTAACAATGAGCAGTTCTTC	CATRASGTAANNEQFF
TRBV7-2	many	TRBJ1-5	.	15	TGTGCCAGCAGCTTAGCGGCTCAGGGCAATCAGCCCCAGCATTTT	CASSLAAQGNQPQHF